Following are 21 T cell receptor beta chains from one sample sequenced in a study of T cell responses to AZD1222 COVID-19 vaccine (dated by TCRdb to the early 2020s). This specimen's time point label, interpreted: baseline before first vaccination. Library preparation used the immunoSEQ multiplex PCR assay. As stored in TCRdb, this immuneACCESS dataset retains in-frame rearrangements with V and J assigned. A fraction of the clones does not appear; measured against another copy, unresolved V genes explain less than half of the discrepancy, and the remainder lacks a known reason. The sample table holds about 150,000 clones, of which approximately 90% were seen once. Together, the top ten hold approximately 1.6% of the sample. The sample was peripheral blood, taken on day 0 of AZD1222 vaccination. These receptors were collected from an adult in good health.

This clone was picked up one time. The rearrangement uses TRBV27 and TRBJ2-2; TRBD1 might be the D (5 bases). This CDR3 region has 15 residues. Trimming left V 3 bases short and J 3 bases short, with 11 bases between. Germline CDR1 reads MNHEY; CDR2 reads SMNVEV (reference sequence). CDR3 region: CASSFKGHHTGELFF. CDR3 bases: TGTGCCAGCAGTTTCAAAGGACACCACACCGGGGAGCTGTTTTTT.

The gene calls are TRBV29-1 and TRBJ1-2, with D hard to call. Trimming cost V 3 bases and J 7 bases, with 12 bases left between them. Germline CDR1 reads SQVTM; CDR2 reads ANQGSEA. This CDR3 spans 12 amino acids. CDR3 residues: CSVDKGIGGYTF. CDR3 DNA sequence: TGCAGCGTTGATAAGGGTATTGGTGGCTACACCTTC.

The chain links TRBV4-1 to TRBJ2-5, with D perhaps assigned TRBD1 or TRBD2 (8 bases each). Trimming stripped 0 bases from V and 5 bases from J, with 25 bases between. This CDR3 has 19 residues. The germline gives CDR1 MGHRA, CDR2 YSYEKL. The CDR3 spells CASSQDQRGLDRGKETQYF. The CDR3 DNA is TGCGCCAGCAGCCAAGATCAGCGGGGGCTAGACAGGGGCAAGGAGACCCAGTACTTC.

This clone occurred once. Written as DNA, the CDR3 is TGCGCCAGCAGCTTGTTGACAACAGGATTGCCCAATGAAGCTTTCTTT. This codes for CASSLLTTGLPNEAFF. The rearrangement links TRBV5-1 to TRBJ1-1; a possible D gene is TRBD1 (5 bases). The CDR3 has 16 residues. V was shortened by 1 base and J by 7 bases, with 20 bases between the two germline ends. Looked up from germline, CDR1 is SGHRS and CDR2 is YFSETQ. The full variable domain, its missing parts supplied by reference TRBV5-1 and TRBJ1-1, is KAGVTQTPRYLIKTRGQQVTLSCSPISGHRSVSWYQQTPGQGLQFLFEYFSETQRNKGNFPGRFSGRQFSNSRSEMNVSTLELGDSALYLCASSLLTTGLPNEAFFGQGTRLTVV.

The rearrangement joins TRBV9 to TRBJ2-6; no firm D call. The CDR3 length is 15 residues. Germline CDR1 SGDLS, CDR2 YYNGEE. V lost 3 bases and J lost 0, with 7 bases in between. In nucleotides, the CDR3 is TGTGCCAGCAGCGCCCCTAGCTCTGGGGCCAACGTCCTGACTTTC. Amino acids: CASSAPSSGANVLTF.

The rearrangement joins TRBV19 to TRBJ1-5; 9 nucleotides agree with TRBD1. V shed 6 bases and J 2 bases; nucleotides not matched to a gene: 5. Germline CDR1 LNHDA, CDR2 SQIVND (reference sequence). The length of the CDR3 is 15 residues. CDR3 sequence reads: CASSRDRVGNQPQHF. DNA of the CDR3: TGTGCCAGTAGCCGGGACAGGGTTGGCAATCAGCCCCAGCATTTT.

This chain joins TRBV4-1 and TRBJ2-1; the match to TRBD2 covers 8 bases. The CDR3 contains 15 residues. V was clipped by 1 base and J by 1 base; unmatched bases: 0. In germline, CDR1 is MGHRA, CDR2 YSYEKL. CDR3 sequence (DNA): TGCGCCAGCAGCCAAGTAGCGGGGTCCTACAATGAGCAGTTCTTC. This codes for CASSQVAGSYNEQFF.

The chain employs TRBV18 and TRBJ1-5, with 7 bases aligning to TRBD1. CDR3 length: 17 residues. V dropped 4 bases and J dropped 1; count of bases not matched to a gene: 10. Germline V lookup: CDR1 KGHSH, CDR2 LQKENI. CDR3 bases: TGTGCCAGCTCACATCTCCCGGGACAGAGGAGCAATCAGCCCCAGCATTTT. It codes for CASSHLPGQRSNQPQHF. Combining the CDR3 with reference TRBV18 and TRBJ1-5 gives the whole variable domain NAGVMQNPRHLVRRRGQEARLRCSPMKGHSHVYWYRQLPEEGLKFMVYLQKENIIDESGMPKERFSAEFPKEGPSILRIQQVVRGDSAAYFCASSHLPGQRSNQPQHFGDGTRLSIL.

The CDR3 DNA reads as TGTGCCAGCAGCTCTCTAGCGGGGGGGTCCTACAATGAGCAGTTCTTC. This encodes CASSSLAGGSYNEQFF. The chain has TRBV5-6 and TRBJ2-1; 12 bases agree with TRBD2. CDR3 length: 16 amino acids. V lost 3 bases and J lost 1; bases outside the gene matches: 2. CDR1 and CDR2 (germline): SGHDT, YYEEEE.

This clone appeared once. The V and J genes are TRBV28 and TRBJ2-1; 7 bases fit TRBD1. The length of the CDR3 is 14 residues. J gave up 4 bases and V 8 bases, and 8 bases lay outside the gene matches. In germline, CDR1 is MDHEN, CDR2 SYDVKM. The DNA for the CDR3 is TGTGCCAGCGAAGGGGGCGATGGTTACAATGAGCAGTTCTTC. It encodes CASEGGDGYNEQFF.

The chain is built from TRBV5-1 and TRBJ1-2; no reliable D call. Germline V gene lookup returns CDR1 SGHRS and CDR2 YFSETQ. The CDR3 sequence is 14 residues long. The germline V and J ends were trimmed by 0 bases and 2 bases, with 8 bases remaining between them. CDR3 bases: TGCGCCAGCAGCTTGGTCGAAGACAACTATGGCTACACCTTC. It yields the protein CASSLVEDNYGYTF. The variable domain in full, completed from reference TRBV5-1 and TRBJ1-2, reads KAGVTQTPRYLIKTRGQQVTLSCSPISGHRSVSWYQQTPGQGLQFLFEYFSETQRNKGNFPGRFSGRQFSNSRSEMNVSTLELGDSALYLCASSLVEDNYGYTFGSGTRLTVV.

The chain has TRBV11-2 and TRBJ1-2; TRBD1 agrees at 8 bases. Losses at the gene ends were 1 base for V and 4 bases for J; bases not matched to a gene: 8. CDR3 length: 16 amino acids. Germline lookup yields CDR1 SGHAT and CDR2 FQNNGV. CDR3 region: CASSLGTGFFLYGYTF. The CDR3 nucleotides are TGTGCCAGCAGCTTAGGGACAGGGTTTTTCCTCTATGGCTACACCTTC.

The chain joins TRBV27 to TRBJ2-3, with D possibly matching TRBD1 (8 bases). The germline V and J ends were trimmed by 7 bases and 0 bases, with 20 bases remaining between them. There are 17 residues in the CDR3. Germline CDR1 and CDR2: MNHEY and SMNVEV (reference sequence). CDR3 sequence: CASTREGTGPSTDTQYF. The CDR3 DNA reads TGTGCCAGCACCAGGGAGGGGACAGGTCCTAGCACAGATACGCAGTATTTT.

The chain is built from TRBV5-6 and TRBJ1-4; 9 bases line up with TRBD1. The CDR3 is 15 residues long. The junction had 4 bases not matched to a gene; V was cut back by 2 bases and J by 5 bases. Germline CDR1 and CDR2: SGHDT and YYEEEE. CDR3 coding DNA: TGTGCCAGCAGCTTCAGGGGGACAGGGAATGAAAAACTGTTTTTT. Translating gives CASSFRGTGNEKLFF.

CDR3 DNA: TGCGCCAGCAGCCGTGAGCCGGGGGGTTCACCCCTCCACTTT. It yields the protein CASSREPGGSPLHF. V gene TRBV4-3 combines with J gene TRBJ1-6; maybe TRBD1 (5 bases). The germline V gene has CDR1 LGHNA and CDR2 YSLEER. V gave up 4 bases and J gave up 9 bases, with 13 bases separating them. The CDR3 extends over 14 amino acids.

This chain connects TRBV5-1 to TRBJ2-1; 11 nucleotides match TRBD1. CDR1 and CDR2 (germline): SGHRS, YFSETQ. The CDR3 has 15 amino acids. Unmatched junction bases numbered 4, after V lost 1 base and J lost 7 bases. The CDR3 protein is CASSLPGTGGNEQFF. Written as DNA, the CDR3 is TGCGCCAGCAGCTTGCCCGGGACAGGGGGGAATGAGCAGTTCTTC.

This clone was seen a single time. The J gene is TRBJ2-7, the V gene TRBV28; 8 nucleotides agree with TRBD1. This CDR3 contains 17 residues. Germline loops: CDR1 MDHEN, CDR2 SYDVKM. V gave up 4 bases and J gave up 4 bases; unmatched junction bases: 15. The CDR3 sequence is CASSSYLGQGRGYEQYF. CDR3 bases: TGTGCCAGCAGTTCTTACCTCGGACAGGGTAGAGGGTACGAGCAGTACTTC.

The J gene is TRBJ2-2, the V gene TRBV6-5, with 7 positions matching TRBD1. Trimming removed 7 bases from V and 4 bases from J; junction bases left unmatched: 9. Germline lookup yields CDR1 MNHEY and CDR2 SVGAGI. This CDR3 spans 15 amino acids. The CDR3 region has the DNA TGTGCCAGCACCTTATCGGGACAGACCACCGGGGAGCTGTTTTTT. It codes for CASTLSGQTTGELFF.

The V call is TRBV6-2 or TRBV6-3, the J call TRBJ1-5; D remains ambiguous. Per germline, CDR1 MNHEY and CDR2 SVGEGT. Trimming stripped 4 bases from V and 3 bases from J, with 10 bases between. The CDR3 is 14 residues long. CDR3 sequence (DNA): TGTGCCAGCAGTTTCGGACTGATCAATCAGCCCCAGCATTTT. Translating gives CASSFGLINQPQHF.

V usage is TRBV28 and J usage is TRBJ1-5, with 7 bases that match TRBD1. Germline values: CDR1 MDHEN, CDR2 SYDVKM. The CDR3 covers 18 residues. The trim removed 6 bases at V and 2 bases at J, leaving 16 bases unmatched. The CDR3 sequence: CASSYLSLGRGRNQPQHF. CDR3 nucleotides: TGTGCCAGCAGCTATTTAAGTTTGGGTAGGGGGCGCAATCAGCCCCAGCATTTT.

This sequence joins TRBV24-1 and TRBJ1-5, with TRBD1 as a possible D gene (5 bases). Trimming left V 5 bases short and J 3 bases short, with 7 bases between. The germline gives CDR1 KGHDR, CDR2 SFDVKD. The CDR3 has 13 amino acids. CDR3 protein: CATSGQPNQPQHF. Here the CDR3 DNA reads TGTGCCACCAGTGGACAGCCCAATCAGCCCCAGCATTTT.